This T cell receptor beta chain was documented in a study of tumor-infiltrating lymphocytes in glioblastoma multiforme. TCR beta libraries were built from RNA through three nested multiplex PCR rounds using modified ARM-PCR. Using its own MiXCR run on the multiplex PCR reads, TCRdb lists one record per CDR3 protein. Of roughly 15,000 distinct CDR3 sequences in the sample, 60% to 75% were seen once. Germline CDR1 is DFQATT and CDR2 is SNEGSKA (reference sequence). The CDR3 is 14 amino acids. The V segment lost 6 bases and the J segment 15 bases; nucleotides outside the gene matches: 19. With regard to this clonotype: Antigen specificity is unknown. This may be a read error: a much more frequent sequence differs by one nucleotide.

Study-level results: Unequal TCR RNA per T cell might skew measured clone sizes.

The clonotype was recovered from a male donor with glioblastoma. The chain uses TRBV20-1 and TRBJ2-4; TRBD2 matches 8 bases. The specimen sequenced was brain tumor tissue. This chain's CDR3 is CSAIPGLGKNTRYF. In DNA form, the CDR3 reads TGCAGTGCAATCCCGGGACTAGGAAAAAACACTCGGTACTTC.